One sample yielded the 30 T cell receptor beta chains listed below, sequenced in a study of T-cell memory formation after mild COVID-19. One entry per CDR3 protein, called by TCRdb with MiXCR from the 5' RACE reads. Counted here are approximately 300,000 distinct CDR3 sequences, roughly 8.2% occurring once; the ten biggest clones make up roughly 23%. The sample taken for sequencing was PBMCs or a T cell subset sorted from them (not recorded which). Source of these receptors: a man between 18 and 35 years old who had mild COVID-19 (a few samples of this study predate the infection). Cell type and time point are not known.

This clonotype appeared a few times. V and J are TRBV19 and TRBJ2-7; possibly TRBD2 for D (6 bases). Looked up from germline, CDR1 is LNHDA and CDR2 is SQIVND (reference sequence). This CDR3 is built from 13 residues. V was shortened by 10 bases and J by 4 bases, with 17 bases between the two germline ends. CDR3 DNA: TGTGCCACCCTCGGGACTGGGGATTACGAGCAGTACTTC. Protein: CATLGTGDYEQYF.

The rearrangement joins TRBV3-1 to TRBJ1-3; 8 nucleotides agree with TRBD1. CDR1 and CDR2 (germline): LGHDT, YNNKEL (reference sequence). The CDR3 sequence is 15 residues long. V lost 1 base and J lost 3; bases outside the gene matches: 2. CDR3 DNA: TGTGCCAGCAGCCAAGGGACAGGGAGTGGAAACACCATATATTTT. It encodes CASSQGTGSGNTIYF.

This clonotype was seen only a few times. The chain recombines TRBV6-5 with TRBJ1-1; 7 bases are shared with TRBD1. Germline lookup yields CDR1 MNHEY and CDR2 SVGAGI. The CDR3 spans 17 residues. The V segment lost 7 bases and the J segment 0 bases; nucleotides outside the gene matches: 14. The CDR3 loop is CASKDRAVGIMNTEAFF. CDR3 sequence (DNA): TGTGCCAGCAAAGACAGGGCCGTGGGGATAATGAACACTGAAGCTTTCTTT.

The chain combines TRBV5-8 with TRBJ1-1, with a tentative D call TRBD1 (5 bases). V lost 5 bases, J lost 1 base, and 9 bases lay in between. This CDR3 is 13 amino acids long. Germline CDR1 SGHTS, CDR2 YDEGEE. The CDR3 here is CASRPRANTEAFF. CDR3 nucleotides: TGTGCCAGCAGACCCAGGGCGAACACTGAAGCTTTCTTT.

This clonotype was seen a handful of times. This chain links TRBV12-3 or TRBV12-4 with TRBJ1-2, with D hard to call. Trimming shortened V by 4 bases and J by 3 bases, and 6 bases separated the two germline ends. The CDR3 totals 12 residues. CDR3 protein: CASSSQDYGYTF. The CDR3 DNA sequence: TGTGCCAGCAGTTCCCAGGACTATGGCTACACCTTC.

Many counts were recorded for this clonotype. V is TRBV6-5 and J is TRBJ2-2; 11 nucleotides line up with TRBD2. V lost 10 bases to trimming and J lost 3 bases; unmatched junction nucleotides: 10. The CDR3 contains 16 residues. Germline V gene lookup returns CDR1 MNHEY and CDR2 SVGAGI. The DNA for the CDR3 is TGTGCCACCAGAGGGGGTAGCGGGGGGGACACCGGGGAGCTGTTTTTT. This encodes CATRGGSGGDTGELFF.

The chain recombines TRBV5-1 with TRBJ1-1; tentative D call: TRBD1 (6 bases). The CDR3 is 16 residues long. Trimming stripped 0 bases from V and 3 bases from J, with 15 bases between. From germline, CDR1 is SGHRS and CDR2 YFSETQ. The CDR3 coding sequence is TGCGCCAGCAGCTTGGCCCCACGCGGACAGTACACTGAAGCTTTCTTT. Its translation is CASSLAPRGQYTEAFF.

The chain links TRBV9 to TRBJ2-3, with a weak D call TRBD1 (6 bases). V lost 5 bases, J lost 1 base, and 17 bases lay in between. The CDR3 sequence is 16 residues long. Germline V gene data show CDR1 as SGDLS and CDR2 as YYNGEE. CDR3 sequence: CASSASTGHRTDTQYF. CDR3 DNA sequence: TGTGCCAGCAGTGCTTCGACAGGTCACCGCACAGATACGCAGTATTTT.

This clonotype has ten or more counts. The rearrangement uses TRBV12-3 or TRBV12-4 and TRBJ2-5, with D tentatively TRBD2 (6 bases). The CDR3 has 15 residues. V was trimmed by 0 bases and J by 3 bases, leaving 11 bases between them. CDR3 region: CASSLAGGPEETQYF. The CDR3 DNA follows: TGTGCCAGCAGTTTAGCGGGGGGTCCCGAAGAGACCCAGTACTTC.

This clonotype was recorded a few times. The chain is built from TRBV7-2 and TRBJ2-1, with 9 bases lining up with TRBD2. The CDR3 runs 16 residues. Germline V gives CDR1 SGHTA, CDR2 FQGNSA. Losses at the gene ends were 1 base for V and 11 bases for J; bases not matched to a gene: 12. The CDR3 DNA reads TGTGCCAGCAGCTTAGGCGGCGCGGGGGGGTTGTGGCAGCAGTTCTTC. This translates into CASSLGGAGGLWQQFF.

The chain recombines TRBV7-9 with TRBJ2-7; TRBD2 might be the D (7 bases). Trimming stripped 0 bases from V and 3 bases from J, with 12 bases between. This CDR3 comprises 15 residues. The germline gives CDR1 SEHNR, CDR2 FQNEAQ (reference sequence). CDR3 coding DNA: TGTGCCAGCAGCTTAGCGGGGGGCGGGAGCTACGAGCAGTACTTC. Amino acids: CASSLAGGGSYEQYF.

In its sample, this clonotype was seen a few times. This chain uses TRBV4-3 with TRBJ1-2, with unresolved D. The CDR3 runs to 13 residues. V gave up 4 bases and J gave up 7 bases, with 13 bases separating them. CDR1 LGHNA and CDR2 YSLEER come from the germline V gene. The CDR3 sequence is CASSPQGWSGYTF. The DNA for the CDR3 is TGCGCCAGCAGCCCCCAAGGATGGAGTGGCTACACCTTC.

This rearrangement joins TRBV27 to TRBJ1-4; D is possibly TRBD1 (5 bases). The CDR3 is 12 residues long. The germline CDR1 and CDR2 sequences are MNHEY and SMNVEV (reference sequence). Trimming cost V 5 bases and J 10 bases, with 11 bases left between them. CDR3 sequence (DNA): TGTGCCAGCAGTCAAGTCGGGGGAAAACTGTTTTTT. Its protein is CASSQVGGKLFF.

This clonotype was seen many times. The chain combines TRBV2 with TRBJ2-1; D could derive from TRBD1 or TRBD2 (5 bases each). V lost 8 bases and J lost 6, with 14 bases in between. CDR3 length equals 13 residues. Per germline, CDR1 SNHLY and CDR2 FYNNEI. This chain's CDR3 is CASVTGTSNEQFF. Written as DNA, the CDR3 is TGTGCCAGCGTGACCGGGACCTCCAATGAGCAGTTCTTC.

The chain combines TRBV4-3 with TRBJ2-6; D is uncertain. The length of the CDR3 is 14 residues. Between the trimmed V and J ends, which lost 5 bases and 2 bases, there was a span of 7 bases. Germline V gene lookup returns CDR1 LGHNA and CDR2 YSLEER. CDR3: CASSVTAGANVLTF. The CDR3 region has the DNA TGCGCCAGCAGCGTTACGGCTGGGGCCAACGTCCTGACTTTC.

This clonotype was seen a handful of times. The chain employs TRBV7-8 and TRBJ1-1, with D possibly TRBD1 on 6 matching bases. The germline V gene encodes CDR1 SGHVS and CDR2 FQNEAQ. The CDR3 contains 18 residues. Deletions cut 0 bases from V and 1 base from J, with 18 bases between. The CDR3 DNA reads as TGTGCCAGCAGCTTAGCGGGATTCGGGGGGCACCCGAACACTGAAGCTTTCTTT. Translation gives CASSLAGFGGHPNTEAFF.

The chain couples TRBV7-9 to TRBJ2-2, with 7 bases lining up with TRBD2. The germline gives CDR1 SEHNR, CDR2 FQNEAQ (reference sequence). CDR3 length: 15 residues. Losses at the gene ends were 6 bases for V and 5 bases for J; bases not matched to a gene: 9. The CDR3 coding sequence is TGTGCCAGCAGGCCAAGCGGGGCCGTTACCGGGGAGCTGTTTTTT. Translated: CASRPSGAVTGELFF.

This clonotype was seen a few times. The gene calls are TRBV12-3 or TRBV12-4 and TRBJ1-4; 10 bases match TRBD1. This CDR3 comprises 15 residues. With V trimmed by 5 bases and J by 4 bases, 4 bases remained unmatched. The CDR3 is CASSPRDRGNEKLFF. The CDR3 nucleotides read TGTGCCAGCAGTCCTCGGGACAGGGGTAATGAAAAACTGTTTTTT.

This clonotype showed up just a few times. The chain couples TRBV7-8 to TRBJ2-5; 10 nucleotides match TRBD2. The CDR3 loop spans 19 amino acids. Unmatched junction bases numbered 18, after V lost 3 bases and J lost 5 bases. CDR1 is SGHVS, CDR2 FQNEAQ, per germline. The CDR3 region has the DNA TGTGCCAGCAGCTTCGGTAGCGGGGGGCCGGGCCTAAAGCAGGAGACCCAGTACTTC. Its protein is CASSFGSGGPGLKQETQYF.

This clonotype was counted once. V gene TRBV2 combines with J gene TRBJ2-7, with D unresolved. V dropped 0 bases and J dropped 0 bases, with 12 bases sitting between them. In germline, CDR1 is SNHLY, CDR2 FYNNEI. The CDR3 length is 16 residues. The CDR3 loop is CASSEAVGLLSYEQYF. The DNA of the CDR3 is TGTGCCAGCAGTGAAGCGGTCGGGCTCCTCTCCTACGAGCAGTACTTC.

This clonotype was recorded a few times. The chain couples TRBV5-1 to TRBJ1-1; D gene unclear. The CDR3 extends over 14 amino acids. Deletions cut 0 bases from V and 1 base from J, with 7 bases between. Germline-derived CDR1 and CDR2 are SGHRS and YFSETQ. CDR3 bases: TGCGCCAGCAGCTTGGACTGGGGGAACACTGAAGCTTTCTTT. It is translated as CASSLDWGNTEAFF.

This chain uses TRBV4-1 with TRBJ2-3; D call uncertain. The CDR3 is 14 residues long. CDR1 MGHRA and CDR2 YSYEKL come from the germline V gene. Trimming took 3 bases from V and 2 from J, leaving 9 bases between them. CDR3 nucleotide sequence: TGCGCCAGCAGCCAGTTTAGAAACACAGATACGCAGTATTTT. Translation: CASSQFRNTDTQYF.

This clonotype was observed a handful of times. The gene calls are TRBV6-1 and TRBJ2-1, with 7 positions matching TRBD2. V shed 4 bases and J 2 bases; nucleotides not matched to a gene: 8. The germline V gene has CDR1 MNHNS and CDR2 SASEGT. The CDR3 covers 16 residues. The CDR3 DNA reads TGTGCCAGCAGTGCTCGGGGAACTAGCGCCTACAATGAGCAGTTCTTC. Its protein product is CASSARGTSAYNEQFF.

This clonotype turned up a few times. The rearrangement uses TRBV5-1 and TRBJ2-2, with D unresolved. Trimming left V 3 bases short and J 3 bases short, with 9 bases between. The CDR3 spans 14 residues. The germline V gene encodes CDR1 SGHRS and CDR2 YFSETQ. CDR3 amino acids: CASSSRPDTGELFF. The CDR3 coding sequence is TGCGCCAGCAGCTCCCGACCAGACACCGGGGAGCTGTTTTTT.

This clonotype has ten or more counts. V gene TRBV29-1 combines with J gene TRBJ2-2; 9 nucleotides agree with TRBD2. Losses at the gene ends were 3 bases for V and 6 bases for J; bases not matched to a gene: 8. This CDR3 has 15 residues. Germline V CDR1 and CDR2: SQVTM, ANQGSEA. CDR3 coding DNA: TGCAGCGTTGAGGATAGCGGGGGACCTGCCGGGGAGCTGTTTTTT. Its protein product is CSVEDSGGPAGELFF.

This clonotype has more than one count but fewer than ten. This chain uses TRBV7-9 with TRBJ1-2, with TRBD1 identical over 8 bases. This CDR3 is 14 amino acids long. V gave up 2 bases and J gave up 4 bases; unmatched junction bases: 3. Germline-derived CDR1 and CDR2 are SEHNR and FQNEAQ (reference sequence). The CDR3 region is CASSLRQGSYGYTF. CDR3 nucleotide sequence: TGTGCCAGCAGCTTAAGACAGGGGAGCTATGGCTACACCTTC.

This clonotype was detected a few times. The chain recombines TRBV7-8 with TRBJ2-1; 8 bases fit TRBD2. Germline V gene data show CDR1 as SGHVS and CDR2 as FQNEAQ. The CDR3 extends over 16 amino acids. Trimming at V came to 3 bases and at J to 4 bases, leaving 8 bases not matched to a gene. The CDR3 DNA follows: TGTGCCAGCAGCTTCTCAGCGGGGGCCACATACAATGAGCAGTTCTTC. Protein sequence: CASSFSAGATYNEQFF.

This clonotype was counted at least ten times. As DNA, the CDR3 is TGTGCCAGCAGCGATCGGACAGCCCCAACGTACACCTTC. Its translation: CASSDRTAPTYTF. The chain carries TRBV6-5 and TRBJ1-2; maybe TRBD1 (6 bases). The CDR3 contains 13 residues. Germline V gene sequence: CDR1 MNHEY, CDR2 SVGAGI. Trimming removed 6 bases from V and 11 bases from J, with 19 bases in between.

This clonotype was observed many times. Here the CDR3 DNA reads TGTGCCAGCAGTTCGGGACTTATAGAGACCCAGTACTTC. It is translated as CASSSGLIETQYF. The V gene is TRBV6-2 or TRBV6-3, the J gene TRBJ2-5; possible D gene TRBD2, 6 bases. Germline CDR1 reads MNHEY; CDR2 reads SVGEGT. The CDR3 has 13 residues. Trimming left V 4 bases short and J 4 bases short, with 10 bases between.

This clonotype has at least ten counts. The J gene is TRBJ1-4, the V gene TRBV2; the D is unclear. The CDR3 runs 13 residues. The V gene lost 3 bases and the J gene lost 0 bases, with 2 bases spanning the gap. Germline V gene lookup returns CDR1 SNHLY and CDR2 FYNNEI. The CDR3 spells CASSDPTNEKLFF. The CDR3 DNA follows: TGTGCCAGCAGTGACCCAACTAATGAAAAACTGTTTTTT.